Each of the 27 T cell receptor beta chains below was sequenced from the same sample in a study of cytomegalovirus exposure and HLA in healthy donors. The PCR ran on 60 Vbeta and 13 Jbeta primers. Sequencing used immunoSEQ multiplex PCR; TCRdb keeps in-frame clones, though not all of them. This sample has around 140,000 clones, with approximately 84% found just once. Material for sequencing was PBMCs. Every receptor here comes from an older woman in good health and CMV-seropositive.

The V gene is TRBV29-1, the J gene TRBJ2-7, with D perhaps TRBD1 (6 bases). The length of the CDR3 is 13 residues. V was clipped by 6 bases and J by 5 bases, with 17 bases between them. Germline values: CDR1 SQVTM, CDR2 ANQGSEA. This chain's CDR3 is CSVVPGHQNEQYF. CDR3 sequence (DNA): TGCAGCGTAGTTCCGGGACACCAAAACGAGCAGTACTTC.

Here the CDR3 reads CASSLHRDRGPYEQYF. In DNA, the CDR3 is TGTGCCAGCAGCCTACACCGGGACAGGGGCCCCTACGAGCAGTACTTC. V gene TRBV5-6 combines with J gene TRBJ2-5, with 10 bases matching TRBD1. The J call may be incorrect, as the DNA end agrees better with TRBJ2-7. The V gene's germline CDR1 is SGHDT and CDR2 YYEEEE. The CDR3 totals 16 residues.

This chain uses TRBV30 with TRBJ2-7, with TRBD2 matching 7 bases. This CDR3 comprises 14 residues. Germline V gives CDR1 GTSNPN, CDR2 SVGIG (reference sequence). Germline trimming cut 3 bases from V and 0 bases from J; bases unmatched to any gene: 5. In DNA form, the CDR3 reads TGTGCCTGGAGAGCTAGCGGACTCTCCTACGAGCAGTACTTC. Encoded protein: CAWRASGLSYEQYF.

The chain employs TRBV7-3 and TRBJ1-1; 8 nucleotides match TRBD1. Looked up from germline, CDR1 is SGHTA and CDR2 is FQGTGA. V trimming: 4 bases; J trimming: 7 bases; junction bases outside the gene matches: 5. The CDR3 has 13 residues. CDR3 region: CASSSSGTGEAFF. CDR3 nucleotide sequence: TGTGCCAGCAGCTCATCCGGGACAGGTGAAGCTTTCTTT.

This chain joins TRBV28 and TRBJ2-4; 8 nucleotides line up with TRBD2. Trimming removed 5 bases from V and 0 bases from J; junction bases left unmatched: 3. The CDR3 spans 15 residues. Per germline, CDR1 MDHEN and CDR2 SYDVKM. CDR3 loop: CASSTGGLAKNIQYF. As DNA, the CDR3 is TGTGCCAGCAGTACGGGAGGGCTAGCCAAAAACATTCAGTACTTC.

The chain recombines TRBV6-6 with TRBJ2-7; D unclear. Germline CDR1 MNHNY, CDR2 SVGAGI (reference sequence). The length of the CDR3 is 14 residues. Trimming took 5 bases from V and 2 from J, leaving 13 bases between them. CDR3 sequence (DNA): TGTGCCAGCAGTAGTACTGGCGGAACCTACGAGCAGTACTTC. Its protein product is CASSSTGGTYEQYF.

Concerning this clone: Other DNA sequences in this specimen translate into the identical CDR3. J is TRBJ2-5 and V is TRBV5-6; a weak D match, TRBD1 (6 bases). The CDR3 length is 17 residues. The V end lost 4 bases, the J end lost 0 bases, and 19 bases lay between the germline ends. Looked up from germline, CDR1 is SGHDT and CDR2 is YYEEEE. The DNA of the CDR3 is TGTGCCAGCAGCCTTATACGGACAGAGCTGTACCAAGAGACCCAGTACTTC. Protein sequence: CASSLIRTELYQETQYF.

The table lists this clone with a few counts. This chain uses TRBV7-9 with TRBJ1-2; 7 nucleotides agree with TRBD1. The V segment lost 5 bases and the J segment 2 bases; nucleotides outside the gene matches: 5. Germline CDR1 is SEHNR and CDR2 is FQNEAQ (reference sequence). CDR3 length: 14 amino acids. DNA for the CDR3: TGTGCCAGCAGCGCCACAGGGGAGAACTATGGCTACACCTTC. Protein: CASSATGENYGYTF.

The gene calls are TRBV4-3 and TRBJ2-2; 11 bases are shared with TRBD2. CDR1 and CDR2 (germline): LGHNA, YSLEER. This CDR3 has 17 residues. With V trimmed by 4 bases and J by 2 bases, 6 bases remained unmatched. CDR3 residues: CASSLQRLAGNTGELFF. CDR3 bases: TGCGCCAGCAGCCTCCAACGACTAGCGGGAAACACCGGGGAGCTGTTTTTT.

The V call is TRBV10-3, the J call TRBJ1-2, with D possibly TRBD1 on 6 matching bases. This CDR3 has 14 amino acids. In germline, CDR1 is ENHRY, CDR2 SYGVKD. V shed 8 bases and J shed 5 bases, with 18 bases lying between them. This chain's CDR3 is CAIRQDEGPYGYTF. The CDR3 coding sequence is TGTGCCATCCGACAGGACGAAGGACCTTATGGCTACACCTTC.

The V and J genes are TRBV4-2 and TRBJ2-7, with 12 bases lining up with TRBD2. V lost 4 bases, J lost 3 bases, and 4 bases stayed unmatched. The CDR3 is 15 residues long. CDR1 is LGHNA, CDR2 YNFKEQ, per germline. This chain's CDR3 is CASSPRLAGVYEQYF. In DNA form, the CDR3 reads TGTGCCAGCAGCCCCCGACTAGCGGGAGTCTACGAGCAGTACTTC.

The V call is TRBV5-6, the J call TRBJ2-3; 8 bases match TRBD2. V dropped 1 base and J dropped 3; count of bases not matched to a gene: 4. The CDR3 runs 15 residues. The germline V gene has CDR1 SGHDT and CDR2 YYEEEE. The chain's CDR3 is CASSLRGGRTDTQYF. The CDR3 DNA sequence: TGTGCCAGCAGCTTGAGGGGCGGGAGGACAGATACGCAGTATTTT. The whole variable domain, filled in from reference TRBV5-6 and TRBJ2-3, reads DAGVTQSPTHLIKTRGQQVTLRCSPKSGHDTVSWYQQALGQGPQFIFQYYEEEERQRGNFPDRFSGHQFPNYSSELNVNALLLGDSALYLCASSLRGGRTDTQYFGPGTRLTVL.

This clone was seen a few times. The rearrangement joins TRBV5-6 to TRBJ2-3, with 10 bases that match TRBD1. CDR3 size: 15 residues. CDR1 and CDR2 (germline): SGHDT, YYEEEE. With 4 bases clipped from V and 5 bases from J, the junction kept 7 bases outside the gene matches. The CDR3, as DNA: TGTGCCAGCAGCCCTGGGACAGGGGTGAGAGATACGCAGTATTTT. It yields the protein CASSPGTGVRDTQYF. Supplemented by reference TRBV5-6 and TRBJ2-3, the full variable domain reads DAGVTQSPTHLIKTRGQQVTLRCSPKSGHDTVSWYQQALGQGPQFIFQYYEEEERQRGNFPDRFSGHQFPNYSSELNVNALLLGDSALYLCASSPGTGVRDTQYFGPGTRLTVL.

The rearrangement uses TRBV28 and TRBJ2-3; a possible D gene is TRBD2 (6 bases). CDR1 and CDR2 (germline): MDHEN, SYDVKM. The CDR3 spans 13 residues. V was pared by 6 bases and J by 0 bases, with 7 bases between. DNA for the CDR3: TGTGCCAGCAGCCGGGGGAGCACAGATACGCAGTATTTT. Its translation is CASSRGSTDTQYF. Based on the CDR3 plus reference TRBV28 and TRBJ2-3, the full variable domain is DVKVTQSSRYLVKRTGEKVFLECVQDMDHENMFWYRQDPGLGLRLIYFSYDVKMKEKGDIPEGYSVSREKKERFSLILESASTNQTSMYLCASSRGSTDTQYFGPGTRLTVL.

The J gene is TRBJ2-3, the V gene TRBV7-3, with 16 bases identical to TRBD2. V lost 5 bases and J lost 5; bases outside the gene matches: 10. From germline, CDR1 is SGHTA and CDR2 FQGTGA. The CDR3 length is 18 residues. CDR3: CASSLFGTSGRGRDTQYF. The CDR3 DNA sequence: TGTGCCAGCAGCCTATTCGGGACTAGCGGGAGGGGTAGAGATACGCAGTATTTT.

This chain connects TRBV11-2 to TRBJ1-4; tentatively, D is TRBD1 (6 bases). V lost 0 bases, J lost 11 bases, and 16 bases lay in between. CDR1 is SGHAT and CDR2 is FQNNGV in the germline V gene. The CDR3 sequence is 15 residues long. The CDR3 spells CASSLDRWGGGKLFF. Here the CDR3 DNA reads TGTGCCAGCAGCTTAGACCGGTGGGGAGGGGGGAAACTGTTTTTT.

V gene TRBV23-1 combines with J gene TRBJ1-4, with a weak D call TRBD1 (6 bases). TRBV23-1 is an open reading frame, and its role is uncertain. This CDR3 spans 14 amino acids. With 8 bases removed from V and 3 bases from J, the gap between germline ends came to 13 bases. The CDR3 loop is CASAKTGSNEKLFF. CDR3 coding DNA: TGCGCCAGCGCAAAAACAGGGTCTAATGAAAAACTGTTTTTT.

The rearrangement links TRBV30 to TRBJ1-4; no clear D gene. The V end was cut by 0 bases, the J end by 2 bases, with 13 bases between. The germline V gene has CDR1 GTSNPN and CDR2 SVGIG (reference sequence). The CDR3 runs 16 residues. The CDR3 coding sequence is TGTGCCTGGAGTGTAAGCCGGACTCGCACTAATGAAAAACTGTTTTTT. Translation gives CAWSVSRTRTNEKLFF.

This clone was found a few times. This sequence joins TRBV5-5 and TRBJ1-4, with a tentative D call TRBD1 (5 bases). The CDR3 is made up of 19 amino acids. V gave up 3 bases and J gave up 0 bases, with 21 bases separating them. Germline loops: CDR1 SGHKS, CDR2 YYEKEE (reference sequence). CDR3 sequence: CASSSEARARGATNEKLFF. The CDR3 region has the DNA TGTGCCAGCAGCTCGGAGGCTAGGGCCCGGGGGGCAACTAATGAAAAACTGTTTTTT.

This rearrangement joins TRBV6-5 to TRBJ2-7; D might be TRBD1 (6 bases). From germline, CDR1 is MNHEY and CDR2 SVGAGI. The CDR3 is 14 amino acids. V dropped 7 bases and J dropped 2 bases, with 15 bases sitting between them. The CDR3 nucleotides are TGTGCCAGCATCCCACGCACAGGGCCCTACGAGCAGTACTTC. It codes for CASIPRTGPYEQYF.

This clone was seen just once. The chain employs TRBV7-2 and TRBJ2-7, with 10 bases matching TRBD2. V gave up 2 bases and J gave up 4 bases; unmatched junction bases: 5. Germline lookup yields CDR1 SGHTA and CDR2 FQGNSA. The CDR3 has 15 residues. The chain's CDR3 is CASSLSIAGGYEQYF. Written as DNA, the CDR3 is TGTGCCAGCAGCTTATCGATAGCGGGAGGTTACGAGCAGTACTTC.

This chain links TRBV5-1 with TRBJ2-3; 9 positions match TRBD2. The CDR3 loop spans 17 amino acids. CDR1 SGHRS and CDR2 YFSETQ come from the germline V gene. V gave up 3 bases and J gave up 1 base; unmatched junction bases: 9. DNA for the CDR3: TGCGCCAGCAGCTCCTTTGCCTCTAGCGGGGGCACAGATACGCAGTATTTT. It encodes CASSSFASSGGTDTQYF.

The chain couples TRBV9 to TRBJ2-3; 14 bases match TRBD2. V gave up 4 bases and J gave up 4 bases; unmatched junction bases: 8. The CDR3 is 17 amino acids. Germline loops: CDR1 SGDLS, CDR2 YYNGEE. CDR3 in DNA: TGTGCCAGCAGCCGGGGGGGGACTAGCGGGAGTGCAGATACGCAGTATTTT. It translates to CASSRGGTSGSADTQYF.

The chain links TRBV5-1 to TRBJ2-5, with TRBD2 matching over 7 bases. CDR3 size: 17 residues. J lost 4 bases, V lost 1 base, and 13 bases had no gene match. Per the germline V gene, CDR1 is SGHRS and CDR2 is YFSETQ. CDR3 loop: CASSLTSASGARETQYF. The CDR3, as DNA: TGCGCCAGCAGCTTGACTTCCGCTAGCGGAGCTCGAGAGACCCAGTACTTC.

This clone was seen only once. The gene calls are TRBV15 and TRBJ2-5; the D gene is possibly TRBD2 (5 bases). The last part of the DNA fits TRBJ2-7 better; the J call may be wrong. CDR1 and CDR2 (germline): LNHNV, YYDKDF (reference sequence). The CDR3 is made up of 15 amino acids. CDR3 DNA: TGTGCCACCAGCAGAACCCGGGAAGGGAGTTACGAGCAGTACTTC. Its translation is CATSRTREGSYEQYF.

Comment on this clone: No conserved phenylalanine or tryptophan is present at the end of the CDR3, so a read error is the likely explanation. Here the CDR3 DNA reads TGTGCCAGCAGTCAAGACAGGGGGTATGGCTACACCGTC. It codes for CASSQDRGYGYTV. This chain connects TRBV6-5 to TRBJ1-2, with 9 bases lining up with TRBD1. CDR3 length equals 13 residues. Germline-derived CDR1 and CDR2 are MNHEY and SVGAGI. The ends lost 5 bases at V and 5 bases at J; junction bases unmatched: 3.

The V gene is TRBV7-9, the J gene TRBJ1-5, with D tentatively TRBD1 (5 bases). V was trimmed by 3 bases and J by 6 bases, leaving 9 bases between them. Germline V gene lookup returns CDR1 SEHNR and CDR2 FQNEAQ (reference sequence). The CDR3 extends over 13 amino acids. For the CDR3, the DNA is TGTGCCAGCAGCTTTGGGGGGGGTCAGCCCCAGCATTTT. Protein: CASSFGGGQPQHF.